This T cell receptor (beta chain) derives from a study of technical replicates of blood from several donors. Only in-frame clones appear in the TCRdb table, and some are missing; sequencing was by immunoSEQ multiplex PCR. The table lists about 100,000 clones, about 94% of them singletons, with 0.22% in the top ten. This CDR3 is 14 amino acids long. The germline V and J ends were trimmed by 3 bases and 7 bases, with 16 bases remaining between them. Germline V gene data show CDR1 as SGDLS and CDR2 as YYNGEE. This TCR came from a human donor in good health. The sequenced sample consisted of T cells isolated from PBMCs. V gene TRBV9 combines with J gene TRBJ1-2; D may be TRBD1 (6 bases). CDR3 amino acids: CASSAAAGDGGYTF. The CDR3 region has the DNA TGTGCCAGCAGCGCCGCGGCAGGGGATGGTGGCTACACCTTC.